This T cell receptor (beta chain) was identified in a study of graft-versus-host responses after intestinal transplantation. At the level of the study: The recipients all started with anti-thymocyte globulin induction and then took tacrolimus and steroids for two to four years.

General observations from the study: Analysis identified GvH clones in recipient marrow, with some appearing first in ileum or blood. The presence of high graft-versus-host to host-versus-graft clonal ratios in allografts characterized patients with graft-donor T cell macrochimerism. Peak circulating GvH clone levels were associated with early post-transplant HvG declines.

Sequencing was performed with immunoSEQ multiplex PCR; in TCRdb, only in-frame clones are kept and a portion is missing. The table shows tens of thousands of clones, with under 85% occurring only once. This clone was picked up a small number of times. Antigen unknown. The germline V gene encodes CDR1 WSHSY and CDR2 SAAADI. Trimming cost V 7 bases and J 10 bases; bases outside gene matches: 10. The CDR3 extends over 14 amino acids. The V and J genes are TRBV10-2 and TRBJ2-1; 10 nucleotides match TRBD2. This specimen was unstimulated CD8+ T cells sorted from spleen or lymph node cells, taken before intestinal transplant. The sequence derives from a human donor who received an intestinal transplant. CDR3 nucleotide sequence: TGCGCCAGCATGATGGAGCGGGAGGGCCGCGAGCAGTTCTTC. Residues: CASMMEREGREQFF.